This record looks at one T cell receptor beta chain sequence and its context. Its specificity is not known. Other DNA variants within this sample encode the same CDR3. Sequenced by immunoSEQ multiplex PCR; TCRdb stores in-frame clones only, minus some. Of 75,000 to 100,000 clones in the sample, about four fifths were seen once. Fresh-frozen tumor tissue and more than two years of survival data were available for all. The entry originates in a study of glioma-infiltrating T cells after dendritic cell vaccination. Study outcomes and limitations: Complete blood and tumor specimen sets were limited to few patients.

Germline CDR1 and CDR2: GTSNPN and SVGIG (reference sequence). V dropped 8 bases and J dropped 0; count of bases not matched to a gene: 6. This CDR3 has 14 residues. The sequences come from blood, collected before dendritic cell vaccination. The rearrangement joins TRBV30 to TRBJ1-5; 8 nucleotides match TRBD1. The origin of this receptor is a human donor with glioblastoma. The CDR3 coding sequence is TGTGCCCGCAGGGGGCACTATAGCAATCAGCCCCAGCATTTT. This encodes CARRGHYSNQPQHF.